The clone carrying this T cell receptor beta chain was picked up many times. Antigen: not known. The CDR3 is made up of 19 amino acids. With 4 bases clipped from V and 0 bases from J, the junction kept 9 bases outside the gene matches. Germline-derived CDR1 and CDR2 are MDHEN and SYDVKM. This sample was taken from a study of T cells in Graves' hyperthyroidism and ophthalmopathy. Study summary: Peripheral blood specimens were obtained at initial diagnosis, prior to any treatment. Regarding the study as a whole: A model of 13 V-J pairs discriminated ophthalmopathy from stable hyperthyroidism.

The investigators amplified TCR beta CDR3 regions from RNA transcripts. TCR CDR3 regions were first amplified by RT-PCR with HTBI primers. TCRdb analysed the multiplex PCR reads with MiXCR anew, one entry per CDR3 protein. The repertoire includes some 600,000 distinct CDR3 sequences, roughly 14% of them detected once, and 5.8% sits in the top ten. The diagnostic basis comprised clinical symptoms, serum thyroxine and TRAb, thyroid ultrasound and orbital computed tomography. The sample consisted of blood. The V call is TRBV28, the J call TRBJ1-6, with 10 bases aligning to TRBD1. This sequence was found in a woman aged 25 to 45 with Graves' hyperthyroidism that later progressed to Graves' ophthalmopathy. CDR3 in amino acids: CASSSSGQGFNSYNSPLHF. The CDR3 DNA is TGTGCCAGCAGTTCGTCGGGACAGGGGTTCAACTCCTATAATTCACCCCTCCACTTT.